This TCR beta chain comes out of a study of cytomegalovirus exposure and HLA in healthy donors. On the study more broadly: In a later analysis, the 120 or so validation repertoires were reported to have used the same platform as the 550 to 850 first-cohort repertoires.

The donors belonged to the roughly 110-subject validation cohort, separate from the roughly 650-subject first cohort. The assay was immunoSEQ multiplex PCR, and TCRdb's table has in-frame clones only and misses some. Altogether around 98,000 clones are present, around nine tenths being singletons, with the ten largest covering 3.9%. Overall study findings and caveats: Cytomegalovirus status was reportedly diagnosed by the classifier with high specificity and sensitivity. The study put some 150 TCR beta chains on its list as cytomegalovirus-associated.

V was pared by 3 bases and J by 3 bases, with 7 bases of the junction left unmatched. This CDR3 is built from 15 residues. Germline V CDR1 and CDR2: SGHRS, YFSETQ. With respect to this clone: No antigen is known for it.

The chain is built from TRBV5-1 and TRBJ1-2, with TRBD1 matching 8 bases. Sequencing input: PBMCs. This sequence was found in a woman younger than 45 in good health and CMV-seronegative. CDR3 in DNA: TGCGCCAGCAGCTCCGGACAGGGCGGTGACTATGGCTACACCTTC. Amino acid sequence: CASSSGQGGDYGYTF.